This T cell receptor beta chain was recovered during a study of shared clonotypes between healthy human individuals. Investigators spread the genomic DNA of each subset evenly over several immunoSEQ plates. Replicate sorted-subset PCRs were loaded with around 200 ng DNA, 31,000 or so T cell genomes. This table comes from immunoSEQ multiplex PCR, and its TCRdb copy is limited to in-frame clones, with some not included. The sample has around 1.9 million clones; about 93% are singletons. On this clone: The antigen is undetermined.

Study-level findings and limits: Generation of non-shared clonotypes was less probable than generation of clonotypes shared by all four donors.

V was cut by 4 bases and J by 3 bases, with 6 bases left in between. CDR1 SQVTM and CDR2 ANQGSEA come from the germline V gene. This CDR3 has 12 amino acids. Positively selected for CCR7, the CD45RO-negative cells used as naive CD8 cells excluded terminally differentiated effector memory CD45RA+ cells. Sequencing was carried out using naive CD8+ T cells from PBMCs. V and J are TRBV29-1 and TRBJ2-2; no definite D call. The sequence was collected from a man aged 18 to 29 in good health. Some clones in this sample may be carry-over from other donors' samples. Here the CDR3 reads CSVVLDTGELFF. The CDR3 bases are TGCAGCGTTGTCCTAGACACCGGGGAGCTGTTTTTT.